This is a list of T cell receptor beta chains from one sample in a study of T cell repertoires in cytomegalovirus infection. TCRdb reprocessed the reads with MiXCR, giving one entry per CDR3 protein. The sample lists some 450,000 distinct CDR3 sequences, approximately 32% seen once, with roughly 13% in the top ten. The sequenced sample consisted of PBMCs. These receptors were obtained from a human donor in good health (CMV status not recorded). Some clones in this sample may be carry-over from other donors' samples. Both conserved end residues are part of each CDR3.

TRBV6-1 CAISTPTREQYF
TRBV14 CASSGQGPSAQKGETQYF
TRBV7-2 CASSLSGKLFF
TRBV2 CASRPDGGELFF
TRBV6-1 CASSDTGRGTDTQYF
TRBV19 CASRMSTSGRSYNATFF
TRBV7-6 CASSWIQGDLNYGYTF
TRBV7-8 CATGSTDTQYF
TRBV3-1 CASSQVVETQYF
TRBV7-2 CASSRRQGAINSPLHF
TRBV7-9 CASSLGDRGRIETQYF
TRBV7-4 CASSLEAFTFYGYTF
TRBV6-2/TRBV6-3 CASSPRGRGNDEQYF
TRBV6-1 CASRQDTQYF
TRBV4-1 CARSQPRDEKLFF
TRBV20-1 CSARDQGRVNTEAFF
TRBV20-1 CSAPKGDNQPQHF
TRBV7-9 CASSSTSGGAGANEQFF
TRBV11-2 CASSVQGSNQPQHF
TRBV7-6 CASAWGGGTPQETQYF
TRBV19 CASTQGRGGQFF
TRBV24-1 CATSFGDRDNSPLHF
TRBV6-5 CASGRQGGNEQFF
TRBV11-2 CASSLEGDSNQPQHF
TRBV7-8 CASSLRAKLAKNIQYF
TRBV2 CASSAREGLAGRGDEQFF
TRBV5-1 CASSLDAAGSTDTQYF
TRBV7-3 CASSSQGASQETQYF
TRBV4-1 CASSQDSRAGTDTQYF
TRBV20-1 CSASAVSNQPQHF
TRBV7-2 CASSPWTGSPSF
TRBV12-3/TRBV12-4 CASSFTGAGGYTF